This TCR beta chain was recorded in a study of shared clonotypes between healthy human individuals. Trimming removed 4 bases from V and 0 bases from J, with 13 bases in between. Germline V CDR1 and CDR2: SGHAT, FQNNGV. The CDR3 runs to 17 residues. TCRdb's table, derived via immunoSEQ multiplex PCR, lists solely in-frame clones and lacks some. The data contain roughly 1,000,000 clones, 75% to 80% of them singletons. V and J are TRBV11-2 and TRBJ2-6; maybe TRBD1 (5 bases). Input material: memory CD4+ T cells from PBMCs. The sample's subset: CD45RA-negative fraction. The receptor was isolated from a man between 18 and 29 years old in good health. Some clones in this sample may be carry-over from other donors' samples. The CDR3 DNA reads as TGTGCCAGCAGCTCCCAGGGCACGGCCTCTGGGGCCAACGTCCTGACTTTC. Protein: CASSSQGTASGANVLTF.